The sequence of this TCR beta chain was determined in a study of TIL therapy for anti-PD-1-resistant metastatic lung cancer (dated by TCRdb to the early 2020s). Study-level background: Among the enrolled patients, the median age was around 54 years (range roughly 38-85), and the median tumor PD-L1 proportion score was around 6%. The cohort was composed predominantly of lung adenocarcinoma, with a few EGFR-mutant and two ALK-rearranged tumors included, and half of patients were identified as current or former smokers. A median non-synonymous tumor mutation burden of over 1.2 mutations per megabase was determined across the cohort by whole-exome sequencing. T cell receptor beta sequencing of tumor and peripheral blood served to follow clonotypes across the tumor, the expanded TIL product, and serial blood samples. What the research found in general, with its limitations: Higher clonality and lower diversity were observed in expanded TIL cultures than in baseline intratumoral T cells (median clonality around 5.7% vs 31%, p < 0.0001). The study protocol defined all tumor marker inferences as exploratory. The cohort was highly selected, with more treatment-naive, never-smoker and oncogene-addicted patients than typical, limiting generalizability. High clonal turnover was observed in TIL culture, with many enriched product clones not detected in the baseline tumor, which suggested clonal contraction rather than faithful expansion.

V is clipped by 1 base and J by 9 bases, and the sequence between their germline boundaries is 6 bases long. The CDR3 spans 12 residues, from the cysteine through the phenylalanine. Of all the DNA, just the CDR3 is kept, 36 bases in frame from base 1. Via the germline V gene, CDR1 is MGHRA and CDR2 YSYEKL. Using bias-controlled multiplex PCR with the immunoSEQ v3 hsTCRB kit, the TCR beta CDR3 regions were amplified from genomic DNA. The TCR libraries were sequenced on an Illumina NextSeq 500 to about 2 million read pairs for survey level or about 5-6.5 million read pairs for deep level. From the authors' description of their analysis: V, D and J genes were assigned, non-productive sequences were removed, and clonality was reported by immunoSEQ Analyzer software. Repertoires were compared by productive Simpson clonality and by the Morisita overlap index of productive TRB rearrangements between infused TIL and blood. TCRdb carries this immuneACCESS record with in-frame sequences only. Its versions omit some clonotypes, under half of them owing to an unresolved V gene in the studies checked, with the rest unexplained. V, J and clone size are those of that table, while D and trimming were read from the DNA. The sample records just over 25,000 clones, approximately 77% of which are singletons. Approximately 7.3% of the sample is held by the ten biggest clonotypes.

What this sample's time point label stands for: pre-treatment sample, taken before nivolumab and TIL therapy. Baseline tumor samples were excised metastases, mostly pleural nodules or supraclavicular lymph nodes, from the same resection used to grow TIL. Before any PD-1/PD-L1 blockade was given, tumors were harvested, nivolumab was then administered, and patients who progressed went on to receive lymphodepletion, an infusion of expanded TIL, and IL-2. Adults with stage 4 NSCLC were enrolled in a dual-center phase I trial from 2017 to early 2020. Samples came from a single-arm, open-label phase I trial of tumor-infiltrating lymphocyte therapy with nivolumab in advanced non-small cell lung cancer. For each resected tumor, portions were snap-frozen in liquid nitrogen and kept at -80 degrees C. Tumor regions of interest were selected on H&E sections by laser-capture macrodissection, were pulverized into 15 mg aliquots, and were extracted with Qiagen Allprep kits.

As regards this clone: Its specific antigen is unknown. No clone much larger than this one lies a single base away; base qualities are absent.

The V and J genes are TRBV4-1 and TRBJ1-4; there is no confident call for the D gene. This clonotype originated in a person aged 25 to 79 with non-small cell lung cancer. The sequences come from tumor tissue, collected at baseline. The DNA reads TGCGCCAGCAGCCAAGGCACCCAAAAACTGTTTTTT. This codes for CASSQGTQKLFF.